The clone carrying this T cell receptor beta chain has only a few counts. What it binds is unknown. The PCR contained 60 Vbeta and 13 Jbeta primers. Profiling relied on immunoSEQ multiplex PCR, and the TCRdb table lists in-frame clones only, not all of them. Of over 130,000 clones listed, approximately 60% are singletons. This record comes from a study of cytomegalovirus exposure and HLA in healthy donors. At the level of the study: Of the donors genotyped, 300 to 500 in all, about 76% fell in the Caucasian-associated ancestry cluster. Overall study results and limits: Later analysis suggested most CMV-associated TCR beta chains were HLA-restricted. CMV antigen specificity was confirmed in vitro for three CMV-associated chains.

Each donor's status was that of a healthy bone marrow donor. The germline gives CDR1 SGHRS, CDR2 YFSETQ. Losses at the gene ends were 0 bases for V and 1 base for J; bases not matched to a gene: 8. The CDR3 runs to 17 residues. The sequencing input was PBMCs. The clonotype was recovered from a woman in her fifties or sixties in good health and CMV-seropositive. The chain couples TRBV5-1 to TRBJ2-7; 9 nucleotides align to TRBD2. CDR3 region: CASSLGPSGAFSYEQYF. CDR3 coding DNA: TGCGCCAGCAGCTTGGGTCCTAGCGGGGCTTTTTCCTACGAGCAGTACTTC. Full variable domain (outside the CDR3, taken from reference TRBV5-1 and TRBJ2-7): KAGVTQTPRYLIKTRGQQVTLSCSPISGHRSVSWYQQTPGQGLQFLFEYFSETQRNKGNFPGRFSGRQFSNSRSEMNVSTLELGDSALYLCASSLGPSGAFSYEQYFGPGTRLTVT.